This TCR beta chain is drawn from a study of post-analysis software for immune sequencing data. Study-wide results and limits: Five TRBV segments occurring more often in patients than controls included TRBV5-6, TRBV5-1 and TRBV20-1.

With respect to this clonotype: Its antigen remains unknown.

CDR1 is SGHRS, CDR2 YFSETQ, per germline. The CDR3 runs 15 residues. The ends were cut back, 1 base at V and 3 bases at J, with 13 bases in the middle. Researchers reported that TCR beta cDNA libraries carried unique molecular identifiers. TCRdb redid the calling of the PCR reads with MiXCR, one entry per CDR3 protein. The data show roughly 180,000 distinct CDR3 sequences, with about 29% seen just once and approximately 1.6% held by the top ten. The V call is TRBV5-1, the J call TRBJ1-1, with D possibly TRBD1 on 5 matching bases. The sequence derives from a girl under 18 with multiple sclerosis. Sequenced sample: blood. CDR3: CASSLSGGLDTEAFF. For the CDR3, the DNA is TGCGCCAGCAGCTTGTCCGGGGGATTGGACACTGAAGCTTTCTTT. Full variable domain (missing parts from reference TRBV5-1 and TRBJ1-1): KAGVTQTPRYLIKTRGQQVTLSCSPISGHRSVSWYQQTPGQGLQFLFEYFSETQRNKGNFPGRFSGRQFSNSRSEMNVSTLELGDSALYLCASSLSGGLDTEAFFGQGTRLTVV.